This entry lists 26 T cell receptor beta chains sequenced from one sample in a study of OX40 agonist ivuxolimab in advanced cancers. Assay: immunoSEQ multiplex PCR; the TCRdb copy retains only in-frame clones and omits some. This sample has 55,000 to 70,000 clones, with 75% to 90% found just once. The sample here was CD4+ or CD8+ T cells sorted from blood, taken in a trial of the OX40 agonist ivuxolimab. These receptor sequences come from an adult with an advanced solid tumor such as melanoma, head and neck, liver or kidney cancer.

The V gene is TRBV5-1, the J gene TRBJ2-2, with TRBD1 matching over 10 bases. V dropped 0 bases and J dropped 5; count of bases not matched to a gene: 1. In germline, CDR1 is SGHRS, CDR2 YFSETQ. The CDR3 is 15 residues long. In DNA form, the CDR3 reads TGCGCCAGCAGCTTGGGGACAGGGGGGACCGGGGAGCTGTTTTTT. Amino acids: CASSLGTGGTGELFF. Complete variable domain (other parts from reference TRBV5-1 and TRBJ2-2): KAGVTQTPRYLIKTRGQQVTLSCSPISGHRSVSWYQQTPGQGLQFLFEYFSETQRNKGNFPGRFSGRQFSNSRSEMNVSTLELGDSALYLCASSLGTGGTGELFFGEGSRLTVL.

The chain joins TRBV29-1 to TRBJ2-3; 10 nucleotides agree with TRBD1. The CDR3 is 13 amino acids. V was clipped by 2 bases and J by 10 bases; unmatched bases: 6. CDR1 SQVTM and CDR2 ANQGSEA come from the germline V gene. CDR3 bases: TGCAGCGTTGAACTGGGGACAGGGGATTCGCAGTATTTT. Translating gives CSVELGTGDSQYF.

The chain carries TRBV30 and TRBJ1-2; 7 bases agree with TRBD1. This CDR3 is 12 amino acids long. V trimming: 2 bases; J trimming: 5 bases; junction bases outside the gene matches: 2. Germline V gene lookup returns CDR1 GTSNPN and CDR2 SVGIG (reference sequence). For the CDR3, the DNA is TGTGCCTGGAGTCCGACAGGGTATGGCTACACCTTC. Protein: CAWSPTGYGYTF. Full variable domain (outside the CDR3, taken from reference TRBV30 and TRBJ1-2): SQTIHQWPATLVQPVGSPLSLECTVEGTSNPNLYWYRQAAGRGLQLLFYSVGIGQISSEVPQNLSASRPQDRQFILSSKKLLLSDSGFYLCAWSPTGYGYTFGSGTRLTVV.

The chain combines TRBV2 with TRBJ2-1, with 11 bases identical to TRBD2. J lost 9 bases, V lost 4 bases, and 8 bases had no gene match. CDR3 size: 15 residues. Germline CDR1 and CDR2: SNHLY and FYNNEI. This CDR3 reads CASSGGASGGPEQFF. CDR3 sequence (DNA): TGTGCCAGCAGTGGTGGGGCTAGCGGGGGGCCTGAGCAGTTCTTC.

A single count supports this clone. The chain has TRBV7-6 and TRBJ2-1; TRBD1 agrees at 9 bases. Per the germline V gene, CDR1 is SGHVS and CDR2 is FNYEAQ. The V gene end was trimmed by 4 bases and the J gene end by 6 bases; junction bases not matched to a gene: 7. The CDR3 has 15 residues. This CDR3 reads CASSSTGGDSNEQFF. CDR3 in DNA: TGTGCCAGCAGCTCAACAGGGGGCGATTCCAATGAGCAGTTCTTC.

This clone appeared a single time. The CDR3 DNA reads TGTGCTAGTGGTTTTAGGGGGGCATCCAAAAACATTCAGTACTTC. Translating gives CASGFRGASKNIQYF. J is TRBJ2-4 and V is TRBV12-5; D possibly uses TRBD1 or TRBD2 (6 bases each). Germline assignment: CDR1 LGHNT and CDR2 FRNRAP. V dropped 3 bases and J dropped 2 bases, with 11 bases sitting between them. The CDR3 runs to 15 residues.

The chain recombines TRBV19 with TRBJ2-3; unclear D gene. The CDR3 is 14 amino acids. CDR1 and CDR2 (germline): LNHDA, SQIVND (reference sequence). The V gene lost 1 base and the J gene lost 0 bases, with 5 bases spanning the gap. The CDR3 coding sequence is TGTGCCAGTAGTATAGGCCAGAGCACAGATACGCAGTATTTT. As protein: CASSIGQSTDTQYF.

The J gene is TRBJ2-3, the V gene TRBV7-9, with 8 bases that match TRBD2. The germline gives CDR1 SEHNR, CDR2 FQNEAQ (reference sequence). V lost 6 bases, J lost 2 bases, and 4 bases stayed unmatched. The CDR3 covers 14 residues. CDR3 sequence: CASSFGGATDTQYF. The DNA for the CDR3 is TGTGCCAGCAGTTTCGGGGGGGCCACAGATACGCAGTATTTT.

The chain employs TRBV5-1 and TRBJ1-2; D unclear. CDR3 length: 14 residues. Trimming cost V 1 base and J 8 bases, with 15 bases left between them. Germline V gene lookup returns CDR1 SGHRS and CDR2 YFSETQ. The CDR3 DNA follows: TGCGCCAGCAGCTTGTGGCGGGGAAGAGGAGGCTACACCTTC. It encodes CASSLWRGRGGYTF. The variable domain in full, with the rest retrieved from reference TRBV5-1 and TRBJ1-2, is KAGVTQTPRYLIKTRGQQVTLSCSPISGHRSVSWYQQTPGQGLQFLFEYFSETQRNKGNFPGRFSGRQFSNSRSEMNVSTLELGDSALYLCASSLWRGRGGYTFGSGTRLTVV.

This clone came up a few times. This chain links TRBV30 with TRBJ1-1, with D uncertain. The CDR3 has 13 amino acids. V lost 1 base and J 0 bases, leaving 6 bases between the germline ends. Germline loops: CDR1 GTSNPN, CDR2 SVGIG (reference sequence). DNA for the CDR3: TGTGCCTGGAGTGGTGTCATGAACACTGAAGCTTTCTTT. It translates to CAWSGVMNTEAFF.

This clone was counted between two and nine times. The chain uses TRBV2 and TRBJ2-7, with 7 bases lining up with TRBD1. Germline values: CDR1 SNHLY, CDR2 FYNNEI. The CDR3 runs 14 residues. With 6 bases clipped from V and 9 bases from J, the junction kept 14 bases outside the gene matches. The CDR3 DNA is TGTGCCAGCAGGGGGACAGTAGGAATGATCTGGCAGTACTTC. This translates into CASRGTVGMIWQYF. The complete variable domain, with remaining parts taken from reference TRBV2 and TRBJ2-7, reads EPEVTQTPSHQVTQMGQEVILRCVPISNHLYFYWYRQILGQKVEFLVSFYNNEISEKSEIFDDQFSVERPDGSNFTLKIRSTKLEDSAMYFCASRGTVGMIWQYFGPGTRLTVT.

The chain employs TRBV5-1 and TRBJ2-1, with D possibly matching TRBD1 (6 bases). The CDR3 length is 14 residues. With 5 bases removed from V and 2 bases from J, the gap between germline ends came to 11 bases. The germline gives CDR1 SGHRS, CDR2 YFSETQ. Written as DNA, the CDR3 is TGCGCCAGCAGAAGCCGGGACACCTACAATGAGCAGTTCTTC. It is translated as CASRSRDTYNEQFF.

The V call is TRBV14, the J call TRBJ2-2; 7 positions agree with TRBD2. This CDR3 comprises 14 residues. The V segment lost 4 bases and the J segment 6 bases; nucleotides outside the gene matches: 5. Germline lookup yields CDR1 SGHDN and CDR2 FVKESK. This CDR3 is CASSPLLAAGELFF. CDR3 in DNA: TGTGCCAGCAGCCCCCTCCTAGCGGCCGGGGAGCTGTTTTTT.

The chain recombines TRBV5-6 with TRBJ2-5; tentatively, D is TRBD1 (6 bases). From germline, CDR1 is SGHDT and CDR2 YYEEEE. V was cut by 4 bases and J by 2 bases, with 21 bases left in between. This CDR3 has 17 amino acids. DNA of the CDR3: TGTGCCAGCAGCCACGACAGGAATAAAGGAAGGCAAGAGACCCAGTACTTC. It codes for CASSHDRNKGRQETQYF.

The genes are TRBV2 and TRBJ2-3; D gene unclear. The germline gives CDR1 SNHLY, CDR2 FYNNEI. V lost 7 bases and J lost 0, with 11 bases in between. This CDR3 comprises 14 residues. CDR3 nucleotides: TGTGCCAGCAACCCAGGTCCAAGCACAGATACGCAGTATTTT. This translates into CASNPGPSTDTQYF.

This chain uses TRBV27 with TRBJ2-2, with D possibly being TRBD2 (5 bases). Germline CDR1 MNHEY, CDR2 SMNVEV (reference sequence). The CDR3 length is 15 residues. V was clipped by 8 bases and J by 6 bases, with 19 bases between them. In DNA, the CDR3 is TGTGCCAGCTCTACCCGGTCCTACGGGGCCGGGGAGCTGTTTTTT. As protein: CASSTRSYGAGELFF.

The chain uses TRBV4-1 and TRBJ1-5; TRBD1 matches at 7 bases. The V segment lost 2 bases and the J segment 6 bases; nucleotides outside the gene matches: 10. This CDR3 is built from 16 residues. Germline-derived CDR1 and CDR2 are MGHRA and YSYEKL. The CDR3 DNA sequence: TGCGCCAGCAGCCAAAGCCCCACACAGGGGATTCAGCCCCAGCATTTT. It yields the protein CASSQSPTQGIQPQHF.

This chain links TRBV5-6 with TRBJ2-1, with D tentatively TRBD1 (7 bases). Germline V gene data show CDR1 as SGHDT and CDR2 as YYEEEE. The CDR3 consists of 16 residues. The V gene lost 4 bases and the J gene lost 7 bases, with 21 bases spanning the gap. The chain's CDR3 is CASSPEGQTLRNEQFF. CDR3 sequence (DNA): TGTGCCAGCAGCCCGGAGGGACAGACCCTTCGGAATGAGCAGTTCTTC.

The V and J genes are TRBV18 and TRBJ2-5; either TRBD1 or TRBD2 may fit D (5 bases each). This CDR3 is built from 13 residues. V was shortened by 4 bases and J by 2 bases, with 8 bases between the two germline ends. Germline values: CDR1 KGHSH, CDR2 LQKENI. The CDR3 DNA reads as TGTGCCAGCTCACGGGGACGGCAAGAGACCCAGTACTTC. It is translated as CASSRGRQETQYF.

This chain joins TRBV11-2 and TRBJ1-1; D gene ambiguous. With 3 bases removed from V and 8 bases from J, the gap between germline ends came to 7 bases. The CDR3 consists of 11 residues. Germline V gene lookup returns CDR1 SGHAT and CDR2 FQNNGV. CDR3 coding DNA: TGTGCCAGCAGCTTGGAAGGCGAAGCTTTCTTT. This gives the protein CASSLEGEAFF.

Only one count was recorded for this clone. The chain has TRBV2 and TRBJ2-5, with 8 bases that match TRBD1. This CDR3 region has 13 residues. J was trimmed by 4 bases and V by 5 bases; bases with no gene match: 3. Germline values: CDR1 SNHLY, CDR2 FYNNEI. CDR3 residues: CASSRDRGETQYF. The CDR3 DNA sequence: TGTGCCAGCAGTCGAGACAGGGGAGAGACCCAGTACTTC.

The V call is TRBV4-2, the J call TRBJ2-1; D not certain. Trimming pared 0 bases from V and 5 bases from J, leaving 8 bases between. CDR3 length: 14 amino acids. Per the germline V gene, CDR1 is LGHNA and CDR2 is YNFKEQ. CDR3 nucleotides: TGTGCCAGCAGCCAAGATCTCGGAAACAATGAGCAGTTCTTC. Residues: CASSQDLGNNEQFF.

The CDR3 nucleotides are TGTGCCAGCTCACCATCCGGGGGTGACTATGGCTACACCTTC. Translation: CASSPSGGDYGYTF. V and J are TRBV18 and TRBJ1-2; D might be TRBD1 (5 bases). Trimming shortened V by 2 bases and J by 3 bases, and 10 bases separated the two germline ends. The CDR3 contains 14 residues. Per germline, CDR1 KGHSH and CDR2 LQKENI.

CDR3 amino acids: CASSLASVSPSGGAFETQYF. The CDR3 DNA reads as TGTGCCAGCAGCTTGGCGAGCGTATCGCCTAGCGGGGGGGCCTTTGAGACCCAGTACTTC. The V call is TRBV5-5, the J call TRBJ2-5; 12 positions match TRBD2. The ends lost 0 bases at V and 5 bases at J; junction bases unmatched: 17. CDR1 and CDR2 (germline): SGHKS, YYEKEE (reference sequence). CDR3 length: 20 amino acids.

This chain uses TRBV6-5 with TRBJ1-2; D possibly corresponds to TRBD1 (6 bases). Trimming took 0 bases from V and 3 from J, leaving 11 bases between them. Germline-derived CDR1 and CDR2 are MNHEY and SVGAGI. The CDR3 sequence is 15 residues long. This chain's CDR3 is CASSYSVAGDYGYTF. In DNA form, the CDR3 reads TGTGCCAGCAGTTACTCTGTGGCAGGGGACTATGGCTACACCTTC.

The V gene is TRBV10-3, the J gene TRBJ2-4; 10 nucleotides line up with TRBD1. The germline CDR1 and CDR2 sequences are ENHRY and SYGVKD. The trim removed 5 bases at V and 8 bases at J, leaving 6 bases unmatched. The CDR3 contains 14 residues. In DNA form, the CDR3 reads TGTGCCATCAGTAAAGGACAGGGGGTGGACATTCAGTACTTC. This sequence encodes CAISKGQGVDIQYF.